This T cell receptor (beta chain) was identified during a study of response to subunit inactivated influenza vaccine. TCRdb re-called the RT-PCR reads with MiXCR, one entry per CDR3 protein. The profile shows approximately 570,000 distinct CDR3 sequences, less than 8% of them singletons. This clonotype showed up just a few times. Its antigen is not known. Per germline, CDR1 MNHEY and CDR2 SVGEGT. Losses at the gene ends were 0 bases for V and 0 bases for J; bases not matched to a gene: 7. CDR3 size: 19 residues. Study-wide results and limits: Each seasonal influenza vaccination, the authors suggested, recruits few new T cells.

This TCR came from a man between 50 and 69 years old who received an inactivated influenza vaccine. The rearrangement joins TRBV6-2 or TRBV6-3 to TRBJ2-6, with 8 bases aligning to TRBD1. Sequences were derived from PBMCs from blood, sampled less than 25 months after vaccination. The CDR3 is CASSYSSRGHFSGANVLTF. As DNA, the CDR3 is TGTGCCAGCAGTTACTCGAGCAGGGGGCACTTCTCTGGGGCCAACGTCCTGACTTTC.